Described below is a single TCR beta chain sequence and its context. The data originate from a study of blood T cells in healthy people across ages. About the study: For every two T cells, template switching captured about one barcoded beta molecule.

The use of a sample-barcoded 5' primer and a J-beta primer mix characterized a second PCR of roughly 6 to 11 cycles. MiXCR, run by TCRdb on the 5' RACE reads, gives a single entry per CDR3 protein. The sample consists of around 1,000,000 distinct CDR3 sequences, around 25% of them appearing once. The germline gives CDR1 SGHRS, CDR2 YFSETQ. The junction had 11 bases not matched to a gene; V was cut back by 4 bases and J by 8 bases. The CDR3 sequence is 15 residues long. These data were also reused for a study on T cells of mothers and their children. That report adds: Sample barcodes and 2-4 random nucleotides were added by the M1S primer of the second PCR. Thymic selection molds TCR recombination products alike in related and unrelated pairs.

This rearrangement joins TRBV5-1 to TRBJ1-5; 8 positions agree with TRBD1. The clonotype comes from a girl aged 2 to 9 in good health. The sample consisted of blood. The CDR3 sequence: CASSPGTGSIEPQHF. In nucleotides, the CDR3 is TGCGCCAGCAGCCCCGGGACAGGTTCCATCGAGCCCCAGCATTTT.